This note documents a single TCR beta chain sequence. Clones were sequenced by immunoSEQ multiplex PCR, and TCRdb holds only the in-frame ones, with some missing. The profile covers over 150,000 clones, with about 79% appearing a single time and approximately 32% taken by the ten largest. The CDR3 length is 13 residues. Germline V CDR1 and CDR2: MNHEY, SVGAGI. V dropped 7 bases and J dropped 5 bases, with 12 bases sitting between them. These data originate in a study of blood T cell repertoires in COVID-19. Study-wide context: Sites across the United States, Italy and Spain contributed samples from acute and convalescent COVID-19.

The TCR sequence derives from a woman aged 60-75 years with acute or convalescent COVID-19. The sequenced sample was peripheral blood. The chain recombines TRBV6-5 with TRBJ1-5; D gene uncertain. CDR3 residues: CASKEGWDQPQHF. The CDR3 region has the DNA TGTGCCAGCAAGGAGGGATGGGATCAGCCCCAGCATTTT.